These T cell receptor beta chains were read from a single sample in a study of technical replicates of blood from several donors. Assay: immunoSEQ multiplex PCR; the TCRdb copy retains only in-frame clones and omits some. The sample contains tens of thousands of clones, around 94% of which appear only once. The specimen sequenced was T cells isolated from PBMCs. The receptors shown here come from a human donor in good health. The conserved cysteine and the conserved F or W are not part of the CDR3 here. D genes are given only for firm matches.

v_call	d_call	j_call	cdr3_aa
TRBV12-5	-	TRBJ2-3	ASGPDLAAPTDTQY
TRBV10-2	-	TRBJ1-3	ASSEGRPGNTIY
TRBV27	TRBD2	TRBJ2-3	ASSYGTSVADTQY
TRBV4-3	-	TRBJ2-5	ASSQDPGMGETQY
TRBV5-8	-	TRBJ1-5	ASSLGTPDSNQPQH
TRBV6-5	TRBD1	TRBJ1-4	ASRPTGGANEKLF
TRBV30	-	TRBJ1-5	AWSGGSGNQPQH
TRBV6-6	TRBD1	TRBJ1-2	ASSPEDRGGYT
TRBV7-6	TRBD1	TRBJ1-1	ASSSTLGQGNTEAF
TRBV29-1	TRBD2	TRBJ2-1	SVAGASGSQVEQF
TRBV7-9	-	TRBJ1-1	ASSPDSPTEAF
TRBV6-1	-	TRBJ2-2	ASSELGSMNTGELF
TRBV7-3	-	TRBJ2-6	ASSPPGSSGANVLT
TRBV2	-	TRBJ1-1	ASSLETTLENTEAF
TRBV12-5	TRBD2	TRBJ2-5	ASGLGMSGTQETQY
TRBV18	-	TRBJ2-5	ASSSDTETQY
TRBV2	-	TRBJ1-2	AGVSTGQGLPYGYT
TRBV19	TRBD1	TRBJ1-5	ASCSRGIRGNQPQH
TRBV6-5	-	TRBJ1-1	ASSYGTKAF
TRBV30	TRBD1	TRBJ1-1	AWSTGVGNTEAF
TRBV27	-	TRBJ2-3	ASTTHNTDTQY
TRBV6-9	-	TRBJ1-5	ARSLTGFQGQPQH
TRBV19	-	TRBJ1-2	ASNRKAGHPGPYGYT
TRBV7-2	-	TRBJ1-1	ASSSRHLTNTEAF
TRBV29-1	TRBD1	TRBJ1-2	SVPYTGGIGYT
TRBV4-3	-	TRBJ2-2	ASSQDPLATGELF
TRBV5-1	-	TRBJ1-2	ASSLEFRPPGYT
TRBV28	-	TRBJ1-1	ASSFTKANPEAF
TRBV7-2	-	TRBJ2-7	ASSLIGDEQY
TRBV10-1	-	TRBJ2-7	ASQGGTSEQY
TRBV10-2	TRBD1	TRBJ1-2	ASEDRANYGYT
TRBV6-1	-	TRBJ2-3	ASSDQGKSTDTQY
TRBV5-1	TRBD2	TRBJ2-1	ASSLDDRLAGTEQF
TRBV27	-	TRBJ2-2	ASSFVSEAGELF
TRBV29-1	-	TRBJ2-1	SVGRSSGEQF